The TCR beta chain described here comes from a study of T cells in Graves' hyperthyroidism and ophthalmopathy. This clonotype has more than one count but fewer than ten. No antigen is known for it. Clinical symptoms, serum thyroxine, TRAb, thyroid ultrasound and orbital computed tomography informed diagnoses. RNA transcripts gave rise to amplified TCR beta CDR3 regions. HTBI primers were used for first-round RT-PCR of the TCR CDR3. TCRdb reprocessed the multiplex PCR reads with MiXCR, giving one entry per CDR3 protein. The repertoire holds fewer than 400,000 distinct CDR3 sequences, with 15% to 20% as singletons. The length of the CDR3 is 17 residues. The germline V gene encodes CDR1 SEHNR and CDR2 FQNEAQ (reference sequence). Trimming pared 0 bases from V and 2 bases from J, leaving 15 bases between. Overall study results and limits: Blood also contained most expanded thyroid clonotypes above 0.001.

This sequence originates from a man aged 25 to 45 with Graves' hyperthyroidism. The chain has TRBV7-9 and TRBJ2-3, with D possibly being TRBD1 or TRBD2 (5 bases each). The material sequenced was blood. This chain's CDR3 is CASSLAPSQGPTDTQYF. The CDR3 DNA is TGTGCCAGCAGCTTAGCGCCTTCGCAGGGACCCACAGATACGCAGTATTTT.